This T cell receptor beta chain was sequenced in a study of blood T cell repertoires in COVID-19. The wider study: Some COVID-19 samples were acute and others convalescent; all came from the United States, Italy and Spain.

This clone turned up a few times. Trimming left V 4 bases short and J 7 bases short, with 14 bases between. CDR3 length: 14 amino acids. Per the germline V gene, CDR1 is SGHAT and CDR2 is FQNNGV. The data were produced by immunoSEQ multiplex PCR, yet TCRdb's version contains in-frame clones alone and is incomplete. The table includes some 42,000 clones, over 75% detected once. The receptor was isolated from a man under 40 with active or convalescent COVID-19. The gene calls are TRBV11-2 and TRBJ2-4, with D possibly being TRBD2 (7 bases). The sequenced sample consisted of peripheral blood. The CDR3 bases are TGTGCCAGCAGCTCGCCGGGGGGCCGTAACATTCAGTACTTC. Residues: CASSSPGGRNIQYF.